The entry below describes one T cell receptor beta chain. Its antigen is unidentified. CDR1 is ENHRY and CDR2 is SYGVKD in the germline V gene. Trimming at V came to 7 bases and at J to 2 bases, leaving 19 bases not matched to a gene. The CDR3 spans 21 residues. This record belongs to a study of T-cell reconstitution after alpha-beta-depleted transplantation in children. Findings and caveats of the study: About two months after transplant, alpha-beta T cells reportedly came from several hundred expanded graft clones.

The library targeted TCRbeta and was prepared with unique molecular identifiers. Each CDR3 protein is one row after TCRdb ran MiXCR on the PCR reads. The data show 800,000 to 1,000,000 distinct CDR3 sequences, with roughly 31% seen just once and about 28% held by the top ten. The source is a boy younger than two who had a stem cell transplant for SCID, so the T cells may come from the graft donor. The V and J genes are TRBV10-3 and TRBJ2-1, with 14 positions matching TRBD2. The material sequenced was PBMCs, mostly from graft donor cells, taken 360 days after TCRalphabeta/CD19-depleted stem cell transplant. The CDR3 coding sequence is TGTGCCATCAAGAGGGGCGTTACCGGGACTAGCGGGGGCCCCCCCTACAATGAGCAGTTCTTC. Encoded protein: CAIKRGVTGTSGGPPYNEQFF.